The T cell receptor beta chain under discussion was sequenced for a study of preoperative IRX-2 immunotherapy in early breast cancer. The data were produced by immunoSEQ multiplex PCR, yet TCRdb's version contains in-frame clones alone and is incomplete. The repertoire has roughly 40,000 clones, 70% to 85% of them found once; the top ten carry approximately 1.1%. The treatment here: preoperative locoregional IRX-2 cytokine immunotherapy. This phase Ib study tested locoregional IRX-2 cytokine immunotherapy given before surgery. This CDR3 has 15 amino acids. The material sequenced was tumor tissue, taken after IRX-2 immunotherapy. The source of this sequence is a human donor with breast cancer. The chain carries TRBV22-1 and TRBJ1-1. TRBV22-1 is classified as a pseudogene. For the CDR3, the DNA is TGTGCCAGCAGTTTTTGGGGGACCTTGAACACTGAAGCTTTCTTT. It codes for CASSFWGTLNTEAFF.